Many counts were recorded for the clone carrying this TCR beta chain. Its target is unknown. Germline CDR1 SGDLS, CDR2 YYNGEE. This CDR3 spans 17 amino acids. With 4 bases clipped from V and 5 bases from J, the junction kept 15 bases outside the gene matches. The authors ran a second PCR of about 6 to 11 cycles using a sample-barcoded 5' primer and a J-beta primer mix. A template-switch adaptor with 12 random nucleotides tagged each cDNA molecule. TCRdb fed the 5' RACE reads into MiXCR, producing one record per CDR3 protein. The repertoire consists of about 590,000 distinct CDR3 sequences, with about 30% occurring once and the leading ten covering less than 20%. This specimen comes from a study of blood T cells in healthy people across ages. Study-level findings and limits: It was the long-lived donors that had more naive CD4+ cells and higher diversity than aged donors.

Individuals who donated were healthy Caucasians from Russia aged roughly 6 to 95. The material sequenced was blood. This TCR came from an elderly woman in good health. This chain joins TRBV9 and TRBJ1-2; TRBD1 agrees at 9 bases. The CDR3: CASSLWDRAPREYGYTF. For the CDR3, the DNA is TGTGCCAGCAGCCTTTGGGACAGGGCCCCCCGGGAATATGGCTACACCTTC.